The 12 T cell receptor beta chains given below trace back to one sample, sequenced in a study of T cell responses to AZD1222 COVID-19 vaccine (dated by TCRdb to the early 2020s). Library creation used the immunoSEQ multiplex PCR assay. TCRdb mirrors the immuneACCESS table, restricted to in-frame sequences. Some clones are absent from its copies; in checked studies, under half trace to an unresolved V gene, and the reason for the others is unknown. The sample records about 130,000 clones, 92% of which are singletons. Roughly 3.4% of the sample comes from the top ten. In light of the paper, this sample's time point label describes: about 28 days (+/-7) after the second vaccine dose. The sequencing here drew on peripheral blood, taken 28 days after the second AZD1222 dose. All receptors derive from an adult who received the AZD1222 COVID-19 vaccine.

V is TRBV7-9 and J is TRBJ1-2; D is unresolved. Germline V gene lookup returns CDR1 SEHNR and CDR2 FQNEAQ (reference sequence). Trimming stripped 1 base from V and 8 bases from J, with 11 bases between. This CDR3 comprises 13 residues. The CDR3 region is CASSLGESGGYTF. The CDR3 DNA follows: TGTGCCAGCAGCTTAGGGGAATCTGGCGGCTACACCTTC.

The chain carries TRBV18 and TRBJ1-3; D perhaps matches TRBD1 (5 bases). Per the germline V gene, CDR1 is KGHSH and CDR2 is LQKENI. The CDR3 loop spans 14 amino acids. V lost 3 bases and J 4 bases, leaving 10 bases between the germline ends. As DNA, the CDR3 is TGTGCCAGCTCACCGGCAGGGATCGGAAACACCATATATTTT. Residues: CASSPAGIGNTIYF.

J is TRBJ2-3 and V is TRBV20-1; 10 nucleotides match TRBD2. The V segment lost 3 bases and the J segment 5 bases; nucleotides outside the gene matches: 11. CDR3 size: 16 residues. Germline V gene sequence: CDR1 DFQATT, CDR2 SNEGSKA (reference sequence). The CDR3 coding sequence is TGCAGTGCTAGTGATCTAGCGGGAGTGAGTTTAGATACGCAGTATTTT. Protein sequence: CSASDLAGVSLDTQYF.

The CDR3: CASSYRIAGGMGSYEQYF. The DNA of the CDR3 is TGTGCCAGCAGTTACCGCATAGCGGGAGGAATGGGATCCTACGAGCAGTACTTC. The chain joins TRBV6-2 or TRBV6-3 to TRBJ2-7; the match to TRBD2 covers 10 bases. The CDR3 has 18 residues. J gave up 1 base and V 2 bases, and 11 bases lay outside the gene matches. CDR1 and CDR2 (germline): MNHEY, SVGEGT.

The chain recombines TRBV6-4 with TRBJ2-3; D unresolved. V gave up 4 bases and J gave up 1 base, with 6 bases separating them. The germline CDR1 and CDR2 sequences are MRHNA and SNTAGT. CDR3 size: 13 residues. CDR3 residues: CASSASGTDTQYF. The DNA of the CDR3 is TGTGCCAGCAGTGCTTCAGGCACAGATACGCAGTATTTT.

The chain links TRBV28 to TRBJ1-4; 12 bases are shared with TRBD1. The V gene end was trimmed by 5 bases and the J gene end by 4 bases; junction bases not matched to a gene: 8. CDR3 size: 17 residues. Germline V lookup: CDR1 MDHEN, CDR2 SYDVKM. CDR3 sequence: CASSRPGTGGRNEKLFF. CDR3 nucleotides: TGTGCCAGCAGTCGACCCGGGACAGGGGGCCGTAATGAAAAACTGTTTTTT. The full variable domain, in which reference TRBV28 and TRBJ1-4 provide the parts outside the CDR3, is DVKVTQSSRYLVKRTGEKVFLECVQDMDHENMFWYRQDPGLGLRLIYFSYDVKMKEKGDIPEGYSVSREKKERFSLILESASTNQTSMYLCASSRPGTGGRNEKLFFGSGTQLSVL.

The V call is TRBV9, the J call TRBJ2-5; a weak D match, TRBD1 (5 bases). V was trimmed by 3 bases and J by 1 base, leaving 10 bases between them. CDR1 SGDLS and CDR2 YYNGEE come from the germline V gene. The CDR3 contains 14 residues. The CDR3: CASSGFDSQETQYF. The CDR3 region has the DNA TGTGCCAGCAGCGGTTTTGACAGCCAAGAGACCCAGTACTTC.

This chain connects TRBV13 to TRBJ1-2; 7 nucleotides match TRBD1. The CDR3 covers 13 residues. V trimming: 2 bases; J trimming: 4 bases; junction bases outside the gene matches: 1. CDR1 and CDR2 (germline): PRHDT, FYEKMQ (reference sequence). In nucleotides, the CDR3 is TGTGCCAGCAGCTTATACAGGGGCTATGGCTACACCTTC. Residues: CASSLYRGYGYTF.

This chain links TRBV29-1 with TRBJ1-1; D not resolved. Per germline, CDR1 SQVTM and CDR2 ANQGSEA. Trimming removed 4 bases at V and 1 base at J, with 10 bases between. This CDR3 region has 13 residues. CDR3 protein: CSVARRGNTEAFF. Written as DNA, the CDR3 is TGCAGCGTTGCCCGGCGGGGGAACACTGAAGCTTTCTTT.

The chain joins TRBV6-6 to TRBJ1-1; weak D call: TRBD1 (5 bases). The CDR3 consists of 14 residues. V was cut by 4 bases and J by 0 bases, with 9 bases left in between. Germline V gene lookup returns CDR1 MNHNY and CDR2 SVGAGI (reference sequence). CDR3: CASSSTGMNTEAFF. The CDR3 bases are TGTGCCAGCAGTTCAACAGGCATGAACACTGAAGCTTTCTTT.

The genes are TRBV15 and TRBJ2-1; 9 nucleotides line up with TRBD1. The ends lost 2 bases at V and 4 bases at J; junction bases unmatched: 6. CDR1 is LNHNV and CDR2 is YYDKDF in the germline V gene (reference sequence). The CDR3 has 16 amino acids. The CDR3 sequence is CATSRPGQGLYNEQFF. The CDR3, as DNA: TGTGCCACCAGCAGACCGGGACAGGGACTATACAATGAGCAGTTCTTC.

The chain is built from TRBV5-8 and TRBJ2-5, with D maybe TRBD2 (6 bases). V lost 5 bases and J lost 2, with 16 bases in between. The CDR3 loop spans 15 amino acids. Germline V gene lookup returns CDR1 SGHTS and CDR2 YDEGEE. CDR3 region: CASRIGGTVQETQYF. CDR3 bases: TGTGCCAGCAGGATTGGCGGGACCGTTCAAGAGACCCAGTACTTC.